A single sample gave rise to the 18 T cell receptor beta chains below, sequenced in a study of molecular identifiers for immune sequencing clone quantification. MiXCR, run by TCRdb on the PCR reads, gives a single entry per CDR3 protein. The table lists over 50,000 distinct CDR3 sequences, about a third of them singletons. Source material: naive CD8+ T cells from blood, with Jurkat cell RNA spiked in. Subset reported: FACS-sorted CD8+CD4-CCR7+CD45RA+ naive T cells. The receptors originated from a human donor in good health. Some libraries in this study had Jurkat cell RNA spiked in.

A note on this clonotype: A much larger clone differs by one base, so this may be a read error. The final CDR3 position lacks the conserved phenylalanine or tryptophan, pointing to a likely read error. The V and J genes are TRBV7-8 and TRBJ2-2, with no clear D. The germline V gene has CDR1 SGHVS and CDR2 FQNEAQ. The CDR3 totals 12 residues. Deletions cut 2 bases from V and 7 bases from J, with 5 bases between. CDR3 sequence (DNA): TGTGCCAGCAGCTTATCGGGCGGGGAGCTGTTTTAT. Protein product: CASSLSGGELFY.

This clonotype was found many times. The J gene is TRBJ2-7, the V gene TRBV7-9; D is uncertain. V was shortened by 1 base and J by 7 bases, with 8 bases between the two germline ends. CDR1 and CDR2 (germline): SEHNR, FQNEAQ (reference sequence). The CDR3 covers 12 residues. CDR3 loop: CASSLVLTEQYF. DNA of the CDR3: TGTGCCAGCAGCTTAGTGCTTACGGAGCAGTACTTC.

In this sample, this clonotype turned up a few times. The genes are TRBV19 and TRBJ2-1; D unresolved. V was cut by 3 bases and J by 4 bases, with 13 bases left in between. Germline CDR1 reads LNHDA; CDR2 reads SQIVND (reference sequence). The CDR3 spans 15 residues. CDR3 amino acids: CASSMAAIIYNEQFF. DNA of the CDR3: TGTGCCAGTAGTATGGCGGCTATTATATACAATGAGCAGTTCTTC.

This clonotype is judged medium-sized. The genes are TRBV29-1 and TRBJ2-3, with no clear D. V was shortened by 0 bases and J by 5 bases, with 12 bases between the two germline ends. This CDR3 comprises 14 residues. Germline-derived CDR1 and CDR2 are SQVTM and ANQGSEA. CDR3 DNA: TGCAGCGTTGAAGATGCCATTCTTAGAGATACGCAGTATTTT. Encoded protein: CSVEDAILRDTQYF.

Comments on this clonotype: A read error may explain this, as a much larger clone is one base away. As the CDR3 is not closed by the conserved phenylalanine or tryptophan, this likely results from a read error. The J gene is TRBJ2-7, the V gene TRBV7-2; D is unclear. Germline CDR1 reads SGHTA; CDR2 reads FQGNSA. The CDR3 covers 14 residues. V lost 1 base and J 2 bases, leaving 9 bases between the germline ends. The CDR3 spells CASSLEFLTYEQYI. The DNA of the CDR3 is TGTGCCAGCAGCTTAGAGTTTCTGACCTACGAGCAGTACATC.

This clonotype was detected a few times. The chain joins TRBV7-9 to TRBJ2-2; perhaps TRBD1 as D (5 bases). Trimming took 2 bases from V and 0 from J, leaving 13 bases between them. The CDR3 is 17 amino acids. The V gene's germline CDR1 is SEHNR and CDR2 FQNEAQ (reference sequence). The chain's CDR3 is CASSLPIGHPNTGELFF. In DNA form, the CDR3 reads TGTGCCAGCAGCTTACCAATTGGACACCCGAACACCGGGGAGCTGTTTTTT.

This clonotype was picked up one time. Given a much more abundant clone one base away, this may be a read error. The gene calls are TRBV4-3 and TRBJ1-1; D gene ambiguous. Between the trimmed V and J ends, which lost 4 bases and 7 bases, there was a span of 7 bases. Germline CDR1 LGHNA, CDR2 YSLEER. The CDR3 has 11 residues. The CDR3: CASSRGHEAFF. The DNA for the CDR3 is TGCGCCAGCAGCCGAGGGCATGAAGCTTTCTTT.

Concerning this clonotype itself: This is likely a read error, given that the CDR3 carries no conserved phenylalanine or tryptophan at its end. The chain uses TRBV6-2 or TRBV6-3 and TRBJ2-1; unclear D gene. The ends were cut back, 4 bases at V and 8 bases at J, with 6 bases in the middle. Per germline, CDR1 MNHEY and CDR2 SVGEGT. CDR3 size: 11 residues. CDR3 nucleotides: TGTGCCAGCAGTTGGGGTCATGAGCAGTTCTAC. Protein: CASSWGHEQFY.

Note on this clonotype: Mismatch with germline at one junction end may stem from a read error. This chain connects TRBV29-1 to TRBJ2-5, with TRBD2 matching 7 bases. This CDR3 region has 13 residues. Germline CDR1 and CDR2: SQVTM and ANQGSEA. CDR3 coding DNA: TGCAGCGTTGCGGGGGGACTGTTGGAGACCCTGTACTTC. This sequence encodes CSVAGGLLETLYF.

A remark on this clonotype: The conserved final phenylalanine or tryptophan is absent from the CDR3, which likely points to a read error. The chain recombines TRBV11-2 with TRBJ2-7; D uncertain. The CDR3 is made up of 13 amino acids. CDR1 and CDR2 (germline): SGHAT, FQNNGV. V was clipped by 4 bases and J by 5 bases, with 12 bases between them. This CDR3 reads CASSSGHANEQYI. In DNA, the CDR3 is TGTGCCAGCAGCTCGGGTCATGCCAACGAGCAGTACATC.

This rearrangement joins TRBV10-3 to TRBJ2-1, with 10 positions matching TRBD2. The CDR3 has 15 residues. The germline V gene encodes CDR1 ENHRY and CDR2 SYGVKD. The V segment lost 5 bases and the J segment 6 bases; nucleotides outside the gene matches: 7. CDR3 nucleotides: TGTGCCATCAGTAATAGCGGGAGGCCGAGCAATGAGCAGTTCTTC. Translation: CAISNSGRPSNEQFF.

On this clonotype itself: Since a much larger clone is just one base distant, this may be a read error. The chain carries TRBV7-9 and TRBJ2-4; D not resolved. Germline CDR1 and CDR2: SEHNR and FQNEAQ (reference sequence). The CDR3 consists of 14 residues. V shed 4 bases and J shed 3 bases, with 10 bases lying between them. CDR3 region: CASSSALVKNIQYF. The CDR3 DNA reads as TGTGCCAGCAGCTCGGCCCTAGTCAAAAACATTCAGTACTTC. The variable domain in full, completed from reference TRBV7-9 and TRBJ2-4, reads DTGVSQNPRHKITKRGQNVTFRCDPISEHNRLYWYRQTLGQGPEFLTYFQNEAQLEKSRLLSDRFSAERPKGSFSTLEIQRTEQGDSAMYLCASSSALVKNIQYFGAGTRLSVL.

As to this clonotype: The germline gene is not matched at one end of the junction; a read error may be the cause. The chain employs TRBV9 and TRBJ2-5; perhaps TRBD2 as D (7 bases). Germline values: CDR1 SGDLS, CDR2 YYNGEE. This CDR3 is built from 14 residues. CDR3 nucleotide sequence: TGTGCCAGCAGCGGGGGGGGCAGGCAAGAGCCCCAGTACTTC. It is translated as CASSGGGRQEPQYF.

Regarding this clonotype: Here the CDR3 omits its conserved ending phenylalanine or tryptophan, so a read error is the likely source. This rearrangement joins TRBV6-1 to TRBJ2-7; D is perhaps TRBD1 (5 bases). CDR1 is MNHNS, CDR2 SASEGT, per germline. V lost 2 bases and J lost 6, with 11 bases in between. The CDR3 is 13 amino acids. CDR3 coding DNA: TGTGCCAGCAGTGAATCCAGGGCTGGCGAGCAGTACCTC. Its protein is CASSESRAGEQYL.

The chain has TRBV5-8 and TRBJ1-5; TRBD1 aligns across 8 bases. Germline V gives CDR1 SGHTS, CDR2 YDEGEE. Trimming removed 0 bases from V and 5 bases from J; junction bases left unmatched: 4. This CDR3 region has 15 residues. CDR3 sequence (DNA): TGTGCCAGCAGCTTGGGGATGACAGGGGATCAGCCCCAGCATTTT. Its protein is CASSLGMTGDQPQHF.

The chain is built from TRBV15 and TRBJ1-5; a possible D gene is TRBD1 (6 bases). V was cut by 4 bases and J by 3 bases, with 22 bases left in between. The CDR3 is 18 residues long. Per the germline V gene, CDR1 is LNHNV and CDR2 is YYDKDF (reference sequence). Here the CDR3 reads CATSIGSPLAGDNQPQHF. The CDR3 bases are TGTGCCACCAGCATCGGATCCCCCCTGGCAGGGGACAATCAGCCCCAGCATTTT. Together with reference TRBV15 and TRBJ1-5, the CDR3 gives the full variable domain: DAMVIQNPRYQVTQFGKPVTLSCSQTLNHNVMYWYQQKSSQAPKLLFHYYDKDFNNEADTPDNFQSRRPNTSFCFLDIRSPGLGDTAMYLCATSIGSPLAGDNQPQHFGDGTRLSIL.

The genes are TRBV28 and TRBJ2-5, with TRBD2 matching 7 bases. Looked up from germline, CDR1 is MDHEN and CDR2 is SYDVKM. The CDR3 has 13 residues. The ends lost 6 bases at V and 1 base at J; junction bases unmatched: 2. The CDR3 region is CASRAGPQETQYF. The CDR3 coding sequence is TGTGCCAGCAGAGCGGGGCCCCAAGAGACCCAGTACTTC. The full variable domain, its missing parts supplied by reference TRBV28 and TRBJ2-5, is DVKVTQSSRYLVKRTGEKVFLECVQDMDHENMFWYRQDPGLGLRLIYFSYDVKMKEKGDIPEGYSVSREKKERFSLILESASTNQTSMYLCASRAGPQETQYFGPGTRLLVL.

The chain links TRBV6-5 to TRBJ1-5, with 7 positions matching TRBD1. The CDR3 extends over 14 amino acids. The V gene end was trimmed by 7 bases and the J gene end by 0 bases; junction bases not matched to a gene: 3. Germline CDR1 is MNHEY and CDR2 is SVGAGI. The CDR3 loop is CASNHRGSNQPQHF. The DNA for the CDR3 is TGTGCCAGCAACCACAGGGGTAGCAATCAGCCCCAGCATTTT.